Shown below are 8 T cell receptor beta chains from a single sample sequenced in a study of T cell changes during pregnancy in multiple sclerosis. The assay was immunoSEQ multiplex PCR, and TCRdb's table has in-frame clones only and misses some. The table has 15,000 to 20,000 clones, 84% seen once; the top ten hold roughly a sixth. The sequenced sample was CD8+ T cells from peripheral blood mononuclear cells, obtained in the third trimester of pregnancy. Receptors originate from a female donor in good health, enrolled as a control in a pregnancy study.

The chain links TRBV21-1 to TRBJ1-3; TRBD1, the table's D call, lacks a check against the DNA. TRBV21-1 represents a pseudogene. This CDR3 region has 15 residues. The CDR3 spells CASSKGQGAGNTIYF. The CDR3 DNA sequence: TGTGCCAGCAGCAAGGGACAGGGGGCTGGAAACACCATATATTTT.

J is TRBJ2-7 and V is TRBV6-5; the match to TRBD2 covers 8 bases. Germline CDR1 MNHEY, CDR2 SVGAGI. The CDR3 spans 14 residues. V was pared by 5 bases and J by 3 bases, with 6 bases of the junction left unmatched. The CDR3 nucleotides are TGTGCCAGCAGTCCCGGCGGGGGGTACTACGAGCAGTACTTC. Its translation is CASSPGGGYYEQYF.

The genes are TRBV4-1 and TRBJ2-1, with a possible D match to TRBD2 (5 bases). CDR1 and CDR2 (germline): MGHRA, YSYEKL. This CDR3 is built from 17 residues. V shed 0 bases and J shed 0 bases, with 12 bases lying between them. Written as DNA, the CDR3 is TGCGCCAGCAGCCAAGATACGGACTTGGGCTCCTACAATGAGCAGTTCTTC. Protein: CASSQDTDLGSYNEQFF.

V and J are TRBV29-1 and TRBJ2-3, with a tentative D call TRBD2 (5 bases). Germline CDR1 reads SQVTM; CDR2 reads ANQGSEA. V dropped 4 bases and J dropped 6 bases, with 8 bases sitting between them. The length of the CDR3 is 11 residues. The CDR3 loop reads CSVGRDDTQYF. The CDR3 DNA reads TGCAGCGTTGGACGGGATGATACGCAGTATTTT.

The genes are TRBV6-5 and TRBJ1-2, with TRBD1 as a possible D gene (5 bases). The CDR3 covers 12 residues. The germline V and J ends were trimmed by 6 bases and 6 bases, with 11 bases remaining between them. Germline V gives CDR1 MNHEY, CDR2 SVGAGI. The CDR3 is CASSQGNDGYTF. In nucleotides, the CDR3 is TGTGCCAGCAGCCAGGGTAATGATGGCTACACCTTC.

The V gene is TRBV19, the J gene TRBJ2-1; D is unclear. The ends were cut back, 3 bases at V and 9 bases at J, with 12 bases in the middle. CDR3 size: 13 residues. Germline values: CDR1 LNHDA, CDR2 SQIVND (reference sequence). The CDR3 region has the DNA TGTGCCAGTAGTATTCTCGGGTTGTCTGAGCAGTTCTTC. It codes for CASSILGLSEQFF.

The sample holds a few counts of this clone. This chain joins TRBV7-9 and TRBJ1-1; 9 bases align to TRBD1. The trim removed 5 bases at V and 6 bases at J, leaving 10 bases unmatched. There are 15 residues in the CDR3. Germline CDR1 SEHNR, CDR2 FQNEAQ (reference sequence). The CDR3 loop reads CASSTDGQGIPEAFF. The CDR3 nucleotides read TGTGCCAGCAGCACCGACGGACAGGGGATACCTGAAGCTTTCTTT.

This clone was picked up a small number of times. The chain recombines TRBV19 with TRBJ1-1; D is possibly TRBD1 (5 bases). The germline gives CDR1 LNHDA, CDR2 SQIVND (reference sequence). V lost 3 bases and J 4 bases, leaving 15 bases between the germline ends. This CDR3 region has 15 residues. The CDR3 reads CASSIWGGAGTEAFF. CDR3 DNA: TGTGCCAGTAGTATCTGGGGGGGAGCGGGCACTGAAGCTTTCTTT.